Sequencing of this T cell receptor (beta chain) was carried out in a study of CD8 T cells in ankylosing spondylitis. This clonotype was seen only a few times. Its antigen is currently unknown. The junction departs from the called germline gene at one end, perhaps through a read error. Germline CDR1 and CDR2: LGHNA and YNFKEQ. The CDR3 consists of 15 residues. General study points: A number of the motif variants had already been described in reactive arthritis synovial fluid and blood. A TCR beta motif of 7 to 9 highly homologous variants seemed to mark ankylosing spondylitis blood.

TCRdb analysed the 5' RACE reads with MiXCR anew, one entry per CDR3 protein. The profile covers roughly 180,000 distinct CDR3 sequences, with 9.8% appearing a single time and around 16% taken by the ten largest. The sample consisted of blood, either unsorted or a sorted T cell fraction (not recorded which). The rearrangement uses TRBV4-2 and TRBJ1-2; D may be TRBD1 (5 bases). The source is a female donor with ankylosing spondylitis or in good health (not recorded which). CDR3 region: CASSQGEDGVYGYTF. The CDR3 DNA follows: TGTGCCAGCAGTCAAGGGGAGGACGGGGTCTATGGCTACACCTTC.